These 4 T cell receptor beta chains were sequenced from one sample in a study of blood T cells in healthy people across ages. Primers used in a second PCR of roughly 6 to 12 cycles were a sample-barcoded 5' primer and a J-beta primer mix. TCRdb independently ran MiXCR on the 5' RACE reads; one entry per CDR3 protein. The sample carries over a million distinct CDR3 sequences, 42% recorded once. Sequenced sample: blood. Every receptor here comes from a woman between 18 and 29 years old in good health.

The V call is TRBV5-1, the J call TRBJ2-1, with TRBD2 matching over 10 bases. The germline V gene encodes CDR1 SGHRS and CDR2 YFSETQ. J was trimmed by 2 bases and V by 6 bases; bases with no gene match: 5. The CDR3 runs 15 residues. CDR3 protein: CASNEAGGTYNEQFF. The CDR3 DNA sequence: TGCGCCAGCAACGAAGCGGGGGGGACCTACAATGAGCAGTTCTTC. The whole variable domain, remainder taken from reference TRBV5-1 and TRBJ2-1, is KAGVTQTPRYLIKTRGQQVTLSCSPISGHRSVSWYQQTPGQGLQFLFEYFSETQRNKGNFPGRFSGRQFSNSRSEMNVSTLELGDSALYLCASNEAGGTYNEQFFGPGTRLTVL.

The J gene is TRBJ2-1, the V gene TRBV12-3 or TRBV12-4, with 11 positions matching TRBD1. CDR3 size: 15 residues. J gave up 6 bases and V 5 bases, and 6 bases lay outside the gene matches. The DNA for the CDR3 is TGTGCCAGCAGTGCTGGACAGGGGGCGATCAATGAGCAGTTCTTC. Translated: CASSAGQGAINEQFF.

This chain joins TRBV5-5 and TRBJ2-7; D remains unclear. The germline gives CDR1 SGHKS, CDR2 YYEKEE (reference sequence). The ends were cut back, 1 base at V and 0 bases at J, with 11 bases in the middle. CDR3 size: 15 residues. CDR3 DNA sequence: TGTGCCAGCAGCTTGACCATTCAGAGCTCCTACGAGCAGTACTTC. Residues: CASSLTIQSSYEQYF.

This chain links TRBV5-5 with TRBJ2-1, with TRBD2 identical over 15 bases. The end of the DNA aligns better with TRBJ2-7, so the J call may be wrong. This CDR3 spans 18 amino acids. CDR1 is SGHKS and CDR2 is YYEKEE in the germline V gene (reference sequence). CDR3 residues: CASSVGLAGGPSYNEQYF. CDR3 sequence (DNA): TGTGCCAGCAGTGTGGGACTAGCGGGAGGCCCCTCCTACAATGAGCAGTACTTC.